Each of the 3 T cell receptor beta chains below was sequenced from the same sample in a study of T cell repertoires in cytomegalovirus infection. A single record per CDR3 protein comes from TCRdb applying MiXCR to the reads. The table lists a few hundred thousand distinct CDR3 sequences, 40% of them singletons. These TCRs are of unknown antigen specificity. Material: cultured PBMCs, obtained from culture after CMV antigen stimulation. The receptors were gathered from a human donor in good health (CMV status not recorded). Some clones in this sample may be carry-over from other donors' samples.

The sample holds many counts of this clonotype. The CDR3 DNA reads as TGTGCCAGCAGCCTGGCAAACCCGGGAGAGACCCAGTACTTC. Translating it yields CASSLANPGETQYF. The chain links TRBV7-2 to TRBJ2-5, with D uncertain. V was pared by 5 bases and J by 4 bases, with 14 bases between. Germline loops: CDR1 SGHTA, CDR2 FQGNSA. This CDR3 has 14 amino acids. Full variable domain (missing parts from reference TRBV7-2 and TRBJ2-5): GAGVSQSPSNKVTEKGKDVELRCDPISGHTALYWYRQSLGQGLEFLIYFQGNSAPDKSGLPSDRFSAERTGGSVSTLTIQRTQQEDSAVYLCASSLANPGETQYFGPGTRLLVL.

The chain recombines TRBV20-1 with TRBJ2-7; no reliable D call. Germline loops: CDR1 DFQATT, CDR2 SNEGSKA (reference sequence). V was clipped by 2 bases and J by 6 bases, with 8 bases between them. The CDR3 has 11 amino acids. This CDR3 is CSARLVAEQYF. The CDR3 DNA sequence: TGCAGTGCTAGACTAGTTGCCGAGCAGTACTTC.

The chain has TRBV6-1 and TRBJ2-5; no reliable D call. The V gene lost 1 base and the J gene lost 4 bases, with 7 bases spanning the gap. The CDR3 is made up of 13 amino acids. Germline V CDR1 and CDR2: MNHNS, SASEGT. The CDR3: CASSEEPRETQYF. In DNA, the CDR3 is TGTGCCAGCAGTGAAGAACCCAGAGAGACCCAGTACTTC.